This TCR beta chain is drawn from a study of control samples from healthy donors and cancer patients. The CDR3 sequence is 14 residues long. CDR1 SNHLY and CDR2 FYNNEI come from the germline V gene. Trimming left V 2 bases short and J 5 bases short, with 11 bases between. Using immunoSEQ multiplex PCR, the repertoire was profiled, and TCRdb retains in-frame clones only, with some absent. The sample records over 80,000 clones, roughly four fifths being singletons. The source material was blood. The chain couples TRBV2 to TRBJ2-3; D is possibly TRBD2 (5 bases). This clonotype was obtained from a man in his 60s in good health. CDR3 protein: CASSERTGKDTQYF. The CDR3 DNA follows: TGTGCCAGCAGTGAACGTACGGGGAAAGATACGCAGTATTTT.